The rows below give T cell receptor beta chains drawn from one sample of a study of OX40 agonist ivuxolimab in advanced cancers. TCRdb keeps only in-frame clones here, not all; method: immunoSEQ multiplex PCR. The data show fewer than 80,000 clones, with approximately 83% seen just once and 0.6% to 0.8% held by the top ten. The input for sequencing was CD4+ or CD8+ T cells sorted from blood, taken in a trial of the OX40 agonist ivuxolimab. The source of these receptors is an adult with an advanced solid tumor such as melanoma, head and neck, liver or kidney cancer. Both conserved end residues are part of each CDR3. Fields, in order: V gene, D gene, J gene, CDR3 protein, CDR3 DNA. D genes are given only for firm matches.

TRBV19	.	TRBJ1-4	CASTLQVNNEKLFF	TGTGCCAGTACCTTACAGGTTAATAATGAAAAACTGTTTTTT
TRBV5-8	TRBD1	TRBJ2-1	CASSTGQGYNEQFF	TGTGCCAGCAGCACGGGACAGGGCTACAATGAGCAGTTCTTC
TRBV7-2	.	TRBJ2-3	CASKRGGPPDTQYF	TGTGCCAGCAAGAGGGGGGGGCCGCCAGATACGCAGTATTTT
TRBV30	TRBD1	TRBJ2-7	CAWASGGSSYEQYF	TGTGCCTGGGCCTCAGGGGGAAGCTCCTACGAGCAGTACTTC
TRBV11-1	TRBD2	TRBJ2-5	CASSPASGGAGMETQYF	TGTGCCAGCAGCCCCGCTAGCGGGGGGGCCGGCATGGAGACCCAGTACTTC
TRBV28	TRBD1	TRBJ1-6	CASNFGQGANSPLHF	TGTGCCAGCAACTTCGGACAGGGGGCCAATTCACCCCTCCACTTT
TRBV7-9	.	TRBJ1-2	CASSLAERSYGYTF	TGTGCCAGCAGCTTAGCGGAGCGTTCCTATGGCTACACCTTC
TRBV7-2	TRBD1	TRBJ1-4	CASSSRQGSEKLFF	TGTGCCAGCAGCTCACGACAGGGCAGTGAAAAACTGTTTTTT
TRBV19	.	TRBJ1-3	CASTGDVSGNTIYF	TGTGCCAGTACCGGGGACGTCTCTGGAAACACCATATATTTT
TRBV5-1	.	TRBJ2-5	CASSLASHLYQETQYF	TGCGCCAGCAGCTTGGCCAGCCACCTGTACCAAGAGACCCAGTACTTC
TRBV7-9	.	TRBJ1-1	CASRMRRGTEAFF	TGTGCCAGCAGAATGCGGAGGGGCACTGAAGCTTTCTTT
TRBV20-1	TRBD1	TRBJ1-1	CRPSTGGEAFF	TGCAGACCTTCCACAGGGGGGGAAGCTTTCTTT
TRBV25-1	TRBD1	TRBJ1-1	CASSGQGWTEAFF	TGTGCCAGCAGTGGACAGGGATGGACTGAAGCTTTCTTT
TRBV6-4	.	TRBJ1-1	CASSGSSGSPEAFF	TGTGCCAGCAGTGGATCGTCTGGGTCACCTGAAGCTTTCTTT
TRBV6-1	.	TRBJ2-3	CASSDPRGTHRTDTQYF	TGTGCCAGCAGTGATCCCCGAGGGACCCACAGAACAGATACGCAGTATTTT
TRBV5-1	TRBD2	TRBJ2-5	CASSVERGGPLETQYF	TGCGCCAGCAGCGTAGAGCGGGGGGGCCCCCTGGAGACCCAGTACTTC
TRBV7-2	.	TRBJ2-7	CASSLAVSSYEQYF	TGTGCCAGCAGCTTAGCTGTGAGCTCCTACGAGCAGTACTTC
TRBV19	.	TRBJ1-2	CASSWGRTNYGYTF	TGTGCCAGTAGTTGGGGCAGGACTAACTATGGCTACACCTTC
TRBV19	.	TRBJ1-3	CASSITNGGTIYF	TGTGCCAGTAGTATAACAAACGGGGGCACCATATATTTT
TRBV7-9	.	TRBJ1-3	CASSLEPGSVGNTIYF	TGTGCCAGCAGCTTGGAACCGGGCTCAGTGGGGAACACCATATATTTT
TRBV6-5	.	TRBJ2-1	CASSYDRGPYNEQFF	TGTGCCAGCAGTTACGACCGGGGGCCCTACAATGAGCAGTTCTTC
TRBV6-5	.	TRBJ1-2	CASGSLYGYTF	TGTGCCAGCGGGTCCCTCTATGGCTACACCTTC
TRBV6-5	TRBD1	TRBJ2-1	CASRLTGDNEQFF	TGTGCCAGCAGGTTAACAGGGGACAATGAGCAGTTCTTC
TRBV2	.	TRBJ2-3	CASRGDRSTDTQYF	TGTGCCAGCAGGGGGGACCGTAGCACAGATACGCAGTATTTT
TRBV11-2	.	TRBJ1-5	CASSSGQTQPQHF	TGTGCCAGCAGCTCCGGACAGACACAGCCCCAGCATTTT
TRBV29-1	TRBD1	TRBJ2-5	CSVWGRGQETQYF	TGCAGCGTTTGGGGCAGGGGGCAAGAGACCCAGTACTTC
TRBV11-1	.	TRBJ2-5	CASSGLAGQETQYF	TGTGCCAGCAGCGGGCTTGCGGGGCAAGAGACCCAGTACTTC